This TCR beta chain stems from a study of blood T cell repertoires in COVID-19. Study in general: Sites across the United States, Italy and Spain contributed samples from acute and convalescent COVID-19.

Original analysis: Amplification with reference gene primers provided the estimates of nucleated cell counts. Sequencing was performed with immunoSEQ multiplex PCR; in TCRdb, only in-frame clones are kept and a portion is missing. V, J and clone size derive from that table, while D and trimming were established from the DNA sequence. The repertoire includes around 57,000 clones, about nine tenths of them detected once, and approximately 8% sits in the top ten. Germline CDR1 SGDLS, CDR2 YYNGEE. Trimming removed 4 bases at V and 5 bases at J, with 15 bases between. The CDR3 has 14 amino acids. This chain connects TRBV9 to TRBJ2-5, with D maybe TRBD2 (5 bases). The receptor comes from a human donor with active COVID-19. The donor label of this sample is uncertain. The sequenced sample was peripheral blood. The chain's CDR3 is CASSPPRGRETQYF. The CDR3 DNA sequence: TGTGCCAGCAGCCCTCCACGAGGGCGCGAGACCCAGTACTTC.